The following is a TCR beta chain sequence with its context. Its antigen is unidentified. TCRdb analysed the 5' RACE reads with MiXCR anew, one entry per CDR3 protein. The data hold 300,000 to 400,000 distinct CDR3 sequences, with approximately 12% observed a single time. CDR1 LGHNA and CDR2 YSLEER come from the germline V gene. This CDR3 comprises 13 residues. V was clipped by 0 bases and J by 11 bases, with 13 bases between them. The sample is drawn from a study of T cells after yellow fever vaccination. Study overall: Fractions low in cell number were prepared with SMART-Seq v4 Ultra Low Input. Whole-study findings and limits: Abundant clonotypes (contaminants from the bulk population) could be present in FACS-sorted repertoires. Researchers noted that a small share of clonotypes showed up in both CD4 and CD8 compartments. The study found a weaker secondary response that peaked faster, day 5 versus 15.

The gene calls are TRBV4-3 and TRBJ1-1, with a possible D match to TRBD1 (6 bases). Sequencing was performed on CD4+ T cells sorted from PBMCs, taken 15 days after the yellow fever booster vaccination. This TCR came from a man between 18 and 29 years old who received the YFV17D yellow fever vaccine. This CDR3 reads CASSQDPGGEAFF. The CDR3 DNA follows: TGCGCCAGCAGCCAAGATCCCGGGGGCGAGGCTTTCTTT.